This TCR beta chain was documented in a study of CD8 T cells in ankylosing spondylitis. Whole-study findings and limits: Seemingly characteristic of ankylosing spondylitis blood was a TCR beta motif consisting of about 8 highly homologous variants. Prior work had noted some motif variants in reactive arthritis blood and synovial fluid. Disease-associated clones were reportedly significantly overrepresented in matched ankylosing spondylitis synovial fluid.

There are a few counts of this clonotype. What it recognizes is unknown. Quantitative 5'-RACE with molecular barcodes was used to make the TCR beta libraries. Each CDR3 protein is one row after TCRdb ran MiXCR on the 5' RACE reads. The sample holds about 200,000 distinct CDR3 sequences, 9.5% to 15% seen once. Germline V CDR1 and CDR2: MNHEY, SVGAGI. The ends were cut back, 4 bases at V and 0 bases at J, with 9 bases in the middle. This CDR3 is built from 14 residues. This chain joins TRBV6-5 and TRBJ1-1, with D perhaps TRBD1 (6 bases). The clonotype comes from a male donor with ankylosing spondylitis or in good health (not recorded which). Input material: blood, either unsorted or a sorted T cell fraction (not recorded which). In nucleotides, the CDR3 is TGTGCCAGCAGTTCCAGGGGAATGAACACTGAAGCTTTCTTT. Translation: CASSSRGMNTEAFF.